The rows below give T cell receptor beta chains drawn from one sample of a study of blood T cell repertoires in COVID-19. Libraries were prepared by immunoSEQ multiplex PCR; TCRdb keeps only in-frame clonotypes and omits some of them. The sample holds roughly 76,000 clones, approximately 89% seen once. The specimen sequenced was peripheral blood. The receptors stem from a woman aged 60-70 years with active COVID-19. The CDR3 runs from the conserved cysteine through the conserved F or W. Each record gives: clone size, D gene, J gene, V gene, CDR3 protein, CDR3 DNA. D genes are given only for firm matches. Expanded clones are given a class, and other clones once, few, many or no size at all.

clone size: NA; D gene: TRBD2; J gene: TRBJ2-1; V gene: TRBV2; CDR3 protein: CASSASGVYNEQFF; CDR3 DNA: TGTGCCAGCAGTGCTAGCGGGGTTTACAATGAGCAGTTCTTC
clone size: NA; D gene: TRBD1; J gene: TRBJ1-5; V gene: TRBV30; CDR3 protein: CAWSAQGDQPQHF; CDR3 DNA: TGTGCCTGGAGCGCACAGGGGGATCAGCCCCAGCATTTT
clone size: NA; D gene: NA; J gene: TRBJ2-5; V gene: TRBV25-1; CDR3 protein: CASSESETQYF; CDR3 DNA: TGTGCCAGCAGTGAATCGGAGACCCAGTACTTC
clone size: once; D gene: TRBD1; J gene: TRBJ1-6; V gene: TRBV5-5; CDR3 protein: CASSKYIPGQGDVNSPLHF; CDR3 DNA: TGTGCCAGCAGCAAGTACATACCGGGACAGGGGGACGTCAATTCACCCCTCCACTTT
clone size: NA; D gene: NA; J gene: TRBJ2-7; V gene: TRBV19; CDR3 protein: CASSPGVAYEQYF; CDR3 DNA: TGTGCCAGCAGCCCCGGGGTAGCCTACGAGCAGTACTTC
clone size: NA; D gene: NA; J gene: TRBJ2-1; V gene: TRBV28; CDR3 protein: CASSLTGLRNNEQFF; CDR3 DNA: TGTGCCAGCAGTTTGACAGGCCTGAGGAACAATGAGCAGTTCTTC
clone size: NA; D gene: NA; J gene: TRBJ2-1; V gene: TRBV5-1; CDR3 protein: CASSLEGALYNEQFF; CDR3 DNA: TGCGCCAGCAGCTTGGAAGGGGCCCTATACAATGAGCAGTTCTTC
clone size: NA; D gene: TRBD2; J gene: TRBJ2-3; V gene: TRBV28; CDR3 protein: CASSPRVEREMTDTQYF; CDR3 DNA: TGTGCCAGCAGTCCGCGGGTTGAGCGGGAGATGACAGATACGCAGTATTTT
clone size: NA; D gene: NA; J gene: TRBJ2-7; V gene: TRBV18; CDR3 protein: CASSQTGTGTYEQYF; CDR3 DNA: TGTGCCAGCTCACAAACCGGGACTGGAACCTACGAGCAGTACTTC
clone size: NA; D gene: TRBD1; J gene: TRBJ2-7; V gene: TRBV6-5; CDR3 protein: CASTRGSRGSYEQYF; CDR3 DNA: TGTGCCAGCACCAGGGGGAGTCGGGGCTCCTACGAGCAGTACTTC
clone size: NA; D gene: NA; J gene: TRBJ1-1; V gene: TRBV7-2; CDR3 protein: CASSLVAVPGEAFF; CDR3 DNA: TGTGCCAGCAGCTTAGTGGCGGTCCCGGGTGAAGCTTTCTTT